This TCR beta chain was profiled in a study of cytomegalovirus exposure and HLA in healthy donors (dated 2017 in TCRdb). General notes on the study: An earlier analysis of 587 of the donors reported approximately 260 Gb of sequence data and around 110 million unique TCR beta sequences obtained from some 170 million T cells. To predict cytomegalovirus infection status, the study brought together high-throughput TCR immunosequencing, statistical association of individual TCRs with disease status, and machine learning. A later genetic analysis used genome-wide SNP genotypes for about 55% of the 666 donors, treating that subset as a discovery cohort. The aim of the study was to test whether cataloging public T cell receptors could identify signatures of past pathogen exposure. All discovery cohort repertoires had been generated using a single sequencing platform. An earlier analysis of 500 to 650 of the donors applied high-throughput TCR beta sequencing to assess whether each TCR beta V gene segment acted as functional or pseudogenic. Of the 350 to 450 genotyped donors, 65% to 90% were placed in the genetic ancestry cluster associated with self-reported Caucasian donors. Typing coverage varied by locus: about 629-630 donors for A, B, C, DRB1 and DQB1; more than 500 for DQA1; 606 for DPA1; roughly 450 for DPB1. Because of strong linkage in the cohort, roughly five DR-DQ haplotypes were treated as single units for association and clustering. The study profiled the T cell repertoires of under 700 subjects by immunosequencing and related them to cytomegalovirus serostatus. Both class I and class II loci were covered by HLA typing, at four-digit resolution. To study patterns of TCR occurrence, a later analysis re-analyzed previously published TCR beta repertoires from around 660 donors and added high-resolution HLA genotyping. In addition to the first cohort of roughly 670 subjects, a separate validation cohort of approximately 120 different subjects was used. An early release that covered more than 550 HLA-typed donors contained around 330 gigabases of sequencing data and around 85 million unique TCR sequences. The later analysis used no new phenotypic data to find candidate immune exposures, relying instead on TCR beta sequences and their occurrence across donors. Donor age, sex, ethnicity and CMV serostatus were collected together with the repertoire data. Across about 370 genotyped donors of the cohort, an average of roughly 250,000 unique TCR beta nucleotide sequences per donor were sequenced, and around 19% of those sequences were non-productive.

The full study reports these points: When HLA alleles, especially DR and DQ, strongly co-occurred, attributing TCR associations to individual alleles was difficult. Several of the top co-occurrence clusters appeared to be linked to parvovirus B19, influenza, CMV and Epstein-Barr virus, according to a later analysis. Because counts were too low, seventeen rarely observed V segments, including chromosome 9 orphons, were excluded from the earlier analysis of 587 of the donors. The only immune exposure information available for the cohort was CMV serostatus. A further reported finding was that TCR beta sequences accurately predicted the HLA-A and HLA-B alleles for most subjects in the first cohort. Correlated functional status among segregating V segments might reflect linkage disequilibrium, but an unknown experimental factor could not be ruled out. The study listed 164 TCR beta chains as associated with cytomegalovirus. Compared with the approximately 700-donor mean, donors in an Asian-associated ancestry cluster had fewer N-insertions in productive TCRs, according to a later genetic analysis. Presence/absence analyses assumed roughly uniform sequencing depth across donors, an assumption that may not hold. An earlier analysis of some 560 of the donors showed that most TCR beta V segments appeared in productive rearrangements either about 90% or about 30% of the time, which broadly matched IMGT annotations. A cluster of highly shared sequence variants was judged likely to represent a technical artifact of the sequencing pipeline. A later analysis found that TCR association rates varied across HLA loci, with DRB1 alleles showing the most associated TCRs and HLA-C alleles the fewest. V-gene and J-gene trimming of TCR beta chains was associated with a missense DCLRE1C variant in a later genetic analysis, and the association was replicated in an independent cohort. Because some donors lacked HLA typing at each locus, the association tests relied only on the typed subset. In both the original and validation cohorts, the classifier was reported to diagnose cytomegalovirus status with high specificity and sensitivity. Most CMV-associated TCR beta chains appeared to be HLA-restricted in a later analysis, and the HLA associations seemed to be driven largely by CMV exposure. In this cohort, only TCR beta chains were sequenced, and detectable features were limited by the absence of alpha or paired-chain data. The authors suggested that the approach could potentially be generalized to other disease states and immunological phenotypes. While some public TCRs were present in many individuals, most TCR sequences turned up only very rarely across donors. Some IMGT-functional V segments, including TRBV6-2 and TRBV6-3, could not be told apart with the 87-base-pair reads, so those segments were excluded. A later analysis found that HLA-associated TCR beta chains were more clonally expanded and had lower generation probabilities than equally common non-associated chains. In a later analysis, 15,000 to 20,000 TCR beta sequences were associated with specific HLA alleles at a false discovery rate of 0.05. In vitro tests confirmed that a few of the cytomegalovirus-associated TCR beta chains recognize cytomegalovirus antigens.

The CDR3 runs 16 amino acids, cysteine and phenylalanine included. Only the CDR3 DNA stays, 48 bases, in frame from base 1. Between the V and J ends, shortened by 0 bases and 8 bases respectively, the junction contains 20 bases. Reading the germline V gene gives CDR1 SQVTM and CDR2 ANQGSEA. Library prep was done by the immunoSEQ multiplex PCR assay. A mixture of 60 forward primers for TCR Vbeta segments and 13 reverse primers for TCR Jbeta segments was used in the multiplex PCR. Amplification of the CDR3 region of rearranged TCR beta genes was performed with a multiplex PCR assay on genomic DNA. The Illumina HiSeq System was used to sequence the amplified TCR beta libraries as 87-base-pair reads. The source study handled its data this way. A later analysis counted approximately 76 million unique TCR beta chains across the 650 to 700 repertoires, and around 9.9 million of these chains were shared by at least two donors. Raw reads were error-corrected and collapsed into unique sequences with a nearest-neighbor algorithm that merged closely related sequences to remove PCR and sequencing errors. To assign V, D and J gene segments, CDR3 sequences were aligned to IMGT reference sequences. For a sequence to be retained, a match of at least six nucleotides was required to both a V gene segment and a J gene segment. A rearrangement was called productive if the CDR3 had no stop codons and remained in frame with V and J, and every other rearrangement was called non-productive. Following IMGT convention, CDR3 was defined as the stretch from the second conserved V-encoded cysteine to the conserved J-encoded phenylalanine. The earlier analysis of about 610 of the donors excluded any sequence lacking an unambiguous match to a single V gene segment. An earlier analysis of just under 600 of the donors called V segments functional above 56.7% productive rearrangements and segregating when the between-donor standard deviation exceeded 5%. A statistical classification framework was developed to diagnose cytomegalovirus status using the catalog of TCR beta chain sequences. In a later analysis, TCR nucleotide sequences were compared against IMGT/GENE-DB human TR gene sequences so that V and J genes could be assigned. In a later analysis, CDR3 sequences and most-parsimonious VDJ recombination scenarios were assigned using the TCRdist pipeline. In a later analysis, each TCR beta chain was defined by its CDR3 amino acid sequence together with its V-gene family, and reads without a unique V-gene family were excluded. A later analysis removed 592 highly shared, low-generation-probability nucleotide sequences to deal with suspected cross-contamination and a sequencing artifact. In a later analysis, a clonal expansion index for each public chain was calculated from normalized within-repertoire ranks of inferred template counts. Generation probabilities in a later analysis came from a VDJ recombination model fitted to out-of-frame rearrangements, and those results were checked against IGoR. Hypergeometric tests were used in a later analysis to score TCR-TCR, TCR-HLA and TCR-CMV co-occurrence, with a repertoire-size bias correction applied to the TCR pairs. False discovery rates were estimated in a later analysis by permuting HLA or CMV assignments 20 times. A later analysis grouped co-occurring TCRs with DBSCAN, adding TCRdist sequence similarity when clustering within HLA-allele-positive subsets. Co-occurrence clustering excluded repertoires with fewer than 30,000 or more than 120,000 public chains, plus five with anomalous nucleotide sharing. TCRdb holds this immuneACCESS table with in-frame rearrangements only. Some clones are missing; in checked studies, unresolved V genes explain under half, and the rest has no known cause. V and J calls and clone size are copied from that table; D and trimming were computed from the DNA. The sample table contains about 130,000 clones; only one count was recorded for 10% of them. About 4.6% of the sample is taken by the ten largest.

The cohort comprised several hundred healthy bone marrow donors. At the time of sampling, every cohort member was nominally healthy, though immune exposures that went unrecorded were likely present. The donor was CMV seropositive and was included in the group of 250 to 300 seropositive cohort members. Every donor gave a peripheral blood sample, and the peripheral blood mononuclear cells from that sample were used for TCR beta sequencing. The Qiagen DNeasy Blood Extraction Kit was used to extract genomic DNA from the blood cell samples. Of note for this clone: It lacks a known antigen. No base quality information exists; no much larger clone differs at one position.

The sequencing sample was made of PBMCs. The V gene is TRBV29-1 and the J gene is TRBJ2-1; the D gene is perhaps TRBD2, from 6 matching bases. This receptor was taken from a woman in her late teens or twenties in good health and CMV-seropositive. This receptor carries the CDR3 CSVEDPGHITGDEQFF. DNA sequence: TGCAGCGTTGAAGATCCGGGTCACATAACGGGAGATGAGCAGTTCTTC.